This is a list of T cell receptor beta chains from one sample in a study of blood T cells in healthy people across ages. TCRdb redid the calling of the 5' RACE reads with MiXCR, one entry per CDR3 protein. This sample yields around 1,700,000 distinct CDR3 sequences, of which roughly 30% are seen a single time; 7% to 9% belongs to the top ten. The source material was blood. Receptors were obtained from a young woman in good health. CDR3s include the opening cysteine and the closing phenylalanine or tryptophan. A D gene is named only where the DNA matches it firmly. Size tells how often a clone was seen (once, few, many) or the class of an expanded clone, and some rows leave it out.

J gene: TRBJ1-2; D gene: TRBD1; V gene: TRBV12-3/TRBV12-4; clone size: many; CDR3 protein: CASSFGQGPYGYTF; CDR3 DNA: TGTGCCAGCAGCTTTGGACAGGGGCCCTATGGCTACACCTTC
J gene: TRBJ2-4; D gene: TRBD1; V gene: TRBV25-1; clone size: few; CDR3 protein: CASSELRQGAKSAKNIQYF; CDR3 DNA: TGTGCCAGCAGTGAACTGAGACAGGGGGCGAAGAGCGCCAAAAACATTCAGTACTTC
J gene: TRBJ1-2; D gene: NA; V gene: TRBV6-5; clone size: NA; CDR3 protein: CASRPDKAYGYTF; CDR3 DNA: TGTGCCAGCAGACCCGACAAAGCCTATGGCTACACCTTC
J gene: TRBJ1-1; D gene: TRBD1; V gene: TRBV9; clone size: NA; CDR3 protein: CASSALQGAPDEAFF; CDR3 DNA: TGTGCCAGCAGCGCTCTTCAGGGGGCCCCAGATGAAGCTTTCTTT
J gene: TRBJ1-1; D gene: NA; V gene: TRBV10-3; clone size: NA; CDR3 protein: CAIRAIQALNTEAFF; CDR3 DNA: TGTGCCATCAGGGCTATACAGGCGCTGAACACTGAAGCTTTCTTT
J gene: TRBJ2-1; D gene: NA; V gene: TRBV20-1; clone size: NA; CDR3 protein: CSALRTGLSLQFF; CDR3 DNA: TGCAGTGCCCTTCGTACGGGACTTTCCTTACAGTTCTTC
J gene: TRBJ2-1; D gene: TRBD1; V gene: TRBV7-8; clone size: NA; CDR3 protein: CASSRGDGTGQFF; CDR3 DNA: TGTGCCAGCAGCAGAGGGGACGGGACAGGGCAGTTCTTC
J gene: TRBJ1-1; D gene: NA; V gene: TRBV7-8; clone size: NA; CDR3 protein: CASSLRARAPEAFF; CDR3 DNA: TGTGCCAGCAGCTTAAGGGCGCGGGCGCCTGAAGCTTTCTTT
J gene: TRBJ2-7; D gene: TRBD2; V gene: TRBV20-1; clone size: few; CDR3 protein: CSASRGLRSYNEQYF; CDR3 DNA: TGCAGTGCTAGTAGGGGACTACGGTCCTACAATGAGCAGTACTTC
J gene: TRBJ1-1; D gene: NA; V gene: TRBV5-5; clone size: few; CDR3 protein: CASSFGRPEAFF; CDR3 DNA: TGTGCCAGCAGCTTCGGTAGACCTGAAGCTTTCTTT
J gene: TRBJ1-6; D gene: NA; V gene: TRBV20-1; clone size: few; CDR3 protein: CSAATGGGNSPLHF; CDR3 DNA: TGCAGTGCCGCTACAGGAGGGGGTAATTCACCCCTCCACTTT
J gene: TRBJ2-7; D gene: TRBD1; V gene: TRBV6-6; clone size: few; CDR3 protein: CASSRRDSSSYEQYF; CDR3 DNA: TGTGCCAGCAGCCGCCGGGACAGCAGCTCCTACGAGCAGTACTTC
J gene: TRBJ1-5; D gene: NA; V gene: TRBV7-2; clone size: NA; CDR3 protein: CASSFNRADNQPQHF; CDR3 DNA: TGTGCCAGCAGCTTTAACAGGGCCGACAATCAGCCCCAGCATTTT
J gene: TRBJ1-4; D gene: NA; V gene: TRBV5-1; clone size: NA; CDR3 protein: CASSLAAAKDEKLFF; CDR3 DNA: TGCGCCAGCAGCTTGGCCGCGGCGAAGGATGAAAAACTGTTTTTT
J gene: TRBJ2-5; D gene: NA; V gene: TRBV24-1; clone size: NA; CDR3 protein: CATSDPRDAQETQYF; CDR3 DNA: TGTGCCACCAGTGATCCTCGGGACGCCCAAGAGACCCAGTACTTC
J gene: TRBJ2-1; D gene: TRBD2; V gene: TRBV20-1; clone size: once; CDR3 protein: CSAPDASGKNNEQFF; CDR3 DNA: TGCAGTGCTCCCGACGCGAGCGGGAAGAACAATGAGCAGTTCTTC
J gene: TRBJ2-3; D gene: NA; V gene: TRBV20-1; clone size: many; CDR3 protein: CSARDIMGGADTQYF; CDR3 DNA: TGCAGTGCTAGAGATATCATGGGGGGAGCAGATACGCAGTATTTT
J gene: TRBJ2-3; D gene: TRBD2; V gene: TRBV2; clone size: NA; CDR3 protein: CASSEGLAVRRQAQYF; CDR3 DNA: TGTGCCAGCAGTGAAGGACTAGCGGTACGACGTCAAGCGCAGTATTTT
J gene: TRBJ2-3; D gene: NA; V gene: TRBV29-1; clone size: NA; CDR3 protein: CSVVAPDTQYF; CDR3 DNA: TGCAGCGTTGTAGCCCCAGATACGCAGTATTTT
J gene: TRBJ2-3; D gene: NA; V gene: TRBV2; clone size: NA; CDR3 protein: CASSDPDRGDTQYF; CDR3 DNA: TGTGCCAGCAGTGACCCGGACAGAGGTGATACGCAGTATTTT
J gene: TRBJ2-4; D gene: NA; V gene: TRBV20-1; clone size: many; CDR3 protein: CSARNLEKNIQYF; CDR3 DNA: TGCAGTGCTAGGAACCTGGAGAAAAACATTCAGTACTTC
J gene: TRBJ2-1; D gene: NA; V gene: TRBV5-1; clone size: few; CDR3 protein: CASRTEAEQFF; CDR3 DNA: TGCGCCAGCAGAACGGAAGCGGAGCAGTTCTTC
J gene: TRBJ1-4; D gene: NA; V gene: TRBV7-9; clone size: few; CDR3 protein: CASSSRRSGEANEKLFF; CDR3 DNA: TGTGCCAGCAGCTCCAGGAGGAGCGGGGAAGCTAATGAAAAACTGTTTTTT
J gene: TRBJ2-7; D gene: TRBD1; V gene: TRBV3-1; clone size: NA; CDR3 protein: CASSYGQGSYDQYF; CDR3 DNA: TGTGCCAGCAGCTACGGACAGGGTAGCTACGATCAGTACTTC
J gene: TRBJ2-1; D gene: NA; V gene: TRBV15; clone size: NA; CDR3 protein: CATQRDGYFNEQFF; CDR3 DNA: TGTGCCACCCAACGGGACGGCTACTTCAATGAGCAGTTCTTC
J gene: TRBJ1-2; D gene: NA; V gene: TRBV7-2; clone size: NA; CDR3 protein: CASSPSPTVNYGYTF; CDR3 DNA: TGTGCCAGCAGCCCCTCCCCGACAGTTAACTATGGCTACACCTTC
J gene: TRBJ2-6; D gene: NA; V gene: TRBV11-2; clone size: NA; CDR3 protein: CASSPWGGARANVLTF; CDR3 DNA: TGTGCCAGCAGCCCGTGGGGTGGAGCTAGGGCCAACGTCCTGACTTTC
J gene: TRBJ2-1; D gene: TRBD2; V gene: TRBV20-1; clone size: NA; CDR3 protein: CRPKGVAGGPFEFF; CDR3 DNA: TGCAGGCCTAAGGGGGTAGCGGGAGGGCCCTTCGAGTTCTTC
J gene: TRBJ2-1; D gene: TRBD2; V gene: TRBV11-2; clone size: NA; CDR3 protein: CASRAGGSHNEQFF; CDR3 DNA: TGTGCCAGCAGAGCGGGAGGTAGCCACAATGAGCAGTTCTTC
J gene: TRBJ2-4; D gene: TRBD1; V gene: TRBV18; clone size: few; CDR3 protein: CASSLLDRVGNIQYF; CDR3 DNA: TGTGCCAGCTCACTCCTGGACAGGGTAGGAAACATTCAGTACTTC
J gene: TRBJ2-1; D gene: TRBD1; V gene: TRBV27; clone size: once; CDR3 protein: CASTLKMGQSSYNEQFF; CDR3 DNA: TGTGCCAGCACCCTAAAAATGGGACAGAGCTCCTACAATGAGCAGTTCTTC
J gene: TRBJ1-2; D gene: NA; V gene: TRBV4-1; clone size: NA; CDR3 protein: CASSQGAQGDIYGYTF; CDR3 DNA: TGCGCCAGCAGCCAAGGGGCCCAGGGCGACATCTATGGCTACACCTTC
J gene: TRBJ2-7; D gene: NA; V gene: TRBV20-1; clone size: NA; CDR3 protein: CSASRAGLPNEQYF; CDR3 DNA: TGCAGTGCTAGTAGAGCGGGCCTCCCAAATGAGCAGTACTTC